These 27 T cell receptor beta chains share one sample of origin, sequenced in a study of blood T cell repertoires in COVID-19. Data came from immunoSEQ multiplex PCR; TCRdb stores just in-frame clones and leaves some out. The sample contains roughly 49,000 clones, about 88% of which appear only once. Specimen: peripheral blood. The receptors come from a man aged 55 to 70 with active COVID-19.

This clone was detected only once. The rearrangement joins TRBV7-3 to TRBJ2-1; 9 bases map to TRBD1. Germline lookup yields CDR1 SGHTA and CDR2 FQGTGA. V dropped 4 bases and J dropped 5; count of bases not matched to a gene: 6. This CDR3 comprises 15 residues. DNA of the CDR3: TGTGCCAGCAGCTCCCGACAGGGGGAGCACAATGAGCAGTTCTTC. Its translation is CASSSRQGEHNEQFF.

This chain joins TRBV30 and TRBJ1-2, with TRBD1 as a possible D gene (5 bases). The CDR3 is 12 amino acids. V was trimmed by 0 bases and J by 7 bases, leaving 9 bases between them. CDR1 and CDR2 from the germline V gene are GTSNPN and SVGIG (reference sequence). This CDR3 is CAWSVQAPGYTF. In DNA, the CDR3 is TGTGCCTGGAGTGTACAGGCACCTGGCTACACCTTC.

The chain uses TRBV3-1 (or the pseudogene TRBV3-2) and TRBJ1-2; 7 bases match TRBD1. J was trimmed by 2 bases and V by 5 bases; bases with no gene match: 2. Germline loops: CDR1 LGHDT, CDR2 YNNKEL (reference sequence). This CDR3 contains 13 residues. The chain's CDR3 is CASSAQGNYGYTF. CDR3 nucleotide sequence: TGTGCCAGCAGCGCACAGGGGAACTATGGCTACACCTTC.

In DNA form, the CDR3 reads TGTGCCAGCAGTACACCGGGACAGGGGAGCAATCAGCCCCAGCATTTT. This gives the protein CASSTPGQGSNQPQHF. This rearrangement joins TRBV28 to TRBJ1-5, with 10 bases lining up with TRBD1. The CDR3 has 16 amino acids. Unmatched junction bases numbered 5, after V lost 5 bases and J lost 1 base. The germline V gene has CDR1 MDHEN and CDR2 SYDVKM.

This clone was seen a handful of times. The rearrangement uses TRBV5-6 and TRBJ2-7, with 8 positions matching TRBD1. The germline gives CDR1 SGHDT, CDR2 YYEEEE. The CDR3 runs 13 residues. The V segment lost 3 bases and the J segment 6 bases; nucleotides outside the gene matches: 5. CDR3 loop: CASSSTGVSEQYF. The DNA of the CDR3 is TGTGCCAGCAGCTCGACAGGGGTAAGCGAGCAGTACTTC. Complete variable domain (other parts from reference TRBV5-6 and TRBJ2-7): DAGVTQSPTHLIKTRGQQVTLRCSPKSGHDTVSWYQQALGQGPQFIFQYYEEEERQRGNFPDRFSGHQFPNYSSELNVNALLLGDSALYLCASSSTGVSEQYFGPGTRLTVT.

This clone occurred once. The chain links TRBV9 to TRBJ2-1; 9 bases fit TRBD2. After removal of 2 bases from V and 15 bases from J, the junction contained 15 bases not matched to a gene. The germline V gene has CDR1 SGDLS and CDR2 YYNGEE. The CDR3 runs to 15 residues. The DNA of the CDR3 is TGTGCCAGCAGCGTGGGTTCTGGCGGGGGGGTCTTGGCGTTCTTC. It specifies CASSVGSGGGVLAFF.

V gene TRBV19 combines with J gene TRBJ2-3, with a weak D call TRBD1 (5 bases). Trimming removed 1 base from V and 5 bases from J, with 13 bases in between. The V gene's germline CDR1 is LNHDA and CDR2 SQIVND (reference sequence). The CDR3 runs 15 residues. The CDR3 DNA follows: TGTGCCAGTAGTATAGGTGGCAGGGTAGGAGATACGCAGTATTTT. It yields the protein CASSIGGRVGDTQYF. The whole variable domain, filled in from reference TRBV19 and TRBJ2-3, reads DGGITQSPKYLFRKEGQNVTLSCEQNLNHDAMYWYRQDPGQGLRLIYYSQIVNDFQKGDIAEGYSVSREKKESFPLTVTSAQKNPTAFYLCASSIGGRVGDTQYFGPGTRLTVL.

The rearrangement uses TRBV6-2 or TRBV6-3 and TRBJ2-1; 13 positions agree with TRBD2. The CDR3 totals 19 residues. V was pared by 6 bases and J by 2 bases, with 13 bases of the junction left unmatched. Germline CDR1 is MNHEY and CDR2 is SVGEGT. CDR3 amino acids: CASSPTSGRFGSTYNEQFF. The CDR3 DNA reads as TGTGCCAGCAGCCCGACTAGCGGGAGGTTCGGGAGTACCTACAATGAGCAGTTCTTC.

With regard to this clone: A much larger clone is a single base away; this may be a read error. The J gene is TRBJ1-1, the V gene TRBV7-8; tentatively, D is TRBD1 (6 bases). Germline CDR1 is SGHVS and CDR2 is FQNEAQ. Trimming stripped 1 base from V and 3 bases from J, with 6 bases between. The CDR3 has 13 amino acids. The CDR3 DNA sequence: TGTGCCAGCAGCTTAGACAGGGACACTGAAGCTTTCTTT. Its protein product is CASSLDRDTEAFF.

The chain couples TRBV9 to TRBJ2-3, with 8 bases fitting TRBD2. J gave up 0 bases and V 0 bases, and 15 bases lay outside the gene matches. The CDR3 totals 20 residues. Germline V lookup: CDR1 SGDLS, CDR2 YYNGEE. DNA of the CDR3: TGTGCCAGCAGCGTAGGACTAAGCGCGGGAGGCCTGGCTAGCACAGATACGCAGTATTTT. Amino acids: CASSVGLSAGGLASTDTQYF.

The CDR3 DNA is TGTGCCAGCAGTCTCGGGAGCGGGAGGGCCGGAGAGACCCAGTACTTC. Translated, it gives CASSLGSGRAGETQYF. V is TRBV5-6 and J is TRBJ2-5; 10 nucleotides align to TRBD2. J lost 4 bases, V lost 5 bases, and 11 bases had no gene match. The CDR3 runs 16 residues. Looked up from germline, CDR1 is SGHDT and CDR2 is YYEEEE.

This CDR3 reads CASSLRQDNEQFF. The DNA of the CDR3 is TGTGCCAGCAGCTTACGACAGGACAATGAGCAGTTCTTC. The chain combines TRBV7-9 with TRBJ2-1, with D maybe TRBD1 (6 bases). V lost 2 bases and J 5 bases, leaving 7 bases between the germline ends. The CDR3 sequence is 13 residues long. The V gene's germline CDR1 is SEHNR and CDR2 FQNEAQ (reference sequence).

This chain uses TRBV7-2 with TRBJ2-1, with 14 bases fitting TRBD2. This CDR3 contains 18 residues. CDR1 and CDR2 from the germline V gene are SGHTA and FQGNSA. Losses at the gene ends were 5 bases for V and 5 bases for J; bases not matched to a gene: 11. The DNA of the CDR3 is TGTGCCAGCAGCAAACGACTAGCGGGAGGGAGTAAGCACAATGAGCAGTTCTTC. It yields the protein CASSKRLAGGSKHNEQFF.

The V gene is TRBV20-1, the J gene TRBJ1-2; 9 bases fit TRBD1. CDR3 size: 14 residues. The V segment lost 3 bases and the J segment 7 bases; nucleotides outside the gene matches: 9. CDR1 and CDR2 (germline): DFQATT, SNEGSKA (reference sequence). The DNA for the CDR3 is TGCAGTGCTAGTTCCTCGGGACAGGGTCGTGGCTACACCTTC. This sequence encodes CSASSSGQGRGYTF.

CDR3 sequence (DNA): TGTGCCAGCACCTACGGGGGGAGCACAGATACGCAGTATTTT. Protein: CASTYGGSTDTQYF. The genes are TRBV11-1 and TRBJ2-3, with 7 positions matching TRBD2. CDR3 size: 14 residues. Germline CDR1 SGHAT, CDR2 FQDESV (reference sequence). The V and J ends lost 7 bases and 0 bases, in that order; junction bases with no gene match: 4.

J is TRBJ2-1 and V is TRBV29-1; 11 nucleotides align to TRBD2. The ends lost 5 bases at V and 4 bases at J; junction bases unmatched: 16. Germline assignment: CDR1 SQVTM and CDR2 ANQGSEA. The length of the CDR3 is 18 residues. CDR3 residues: CSVFLVEFGTSGYNEQFF. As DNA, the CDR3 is TGCAGCGTTTTTTTGGTCGAGTTCGGGACTAGCGGTTACAATGAGCAGTTCTTC.

CDR3 amino acids: CASSEGRATDTQYF. The DNA of the CDR3 is TGTGCCAGCAGTGAGGGCAGGGCCACAGATACGCAGTATTTT. This chain uses TRBV25-1 with TRBJ2-3; weak D call: TRBD1 (5 bases). Looked up from germline, CDR1 is MGHDK and CDR2 is SYGVNS. V dropped 3 bases and J dropped 2 bases, with 9 bases sitting between them. The CDR3 runs to 14 residues.

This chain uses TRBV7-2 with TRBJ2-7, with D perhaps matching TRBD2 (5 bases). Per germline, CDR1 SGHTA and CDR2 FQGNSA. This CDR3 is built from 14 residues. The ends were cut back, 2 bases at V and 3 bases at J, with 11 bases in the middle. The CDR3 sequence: CASSLWGEGYEQYF. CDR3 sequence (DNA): TGTGCCAGCAGCTTATGGGGAGAGGGCTACGAGCAGTACTTC.

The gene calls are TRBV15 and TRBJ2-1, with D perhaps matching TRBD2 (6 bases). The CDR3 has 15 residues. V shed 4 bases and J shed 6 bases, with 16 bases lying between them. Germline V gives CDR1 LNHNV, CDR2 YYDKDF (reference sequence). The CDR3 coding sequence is TGTGCCACCAGCACTGGGGGGACCAGAAGCAATGAGCAGTTCTTC. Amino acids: CATSTGGTRSNEQFF.

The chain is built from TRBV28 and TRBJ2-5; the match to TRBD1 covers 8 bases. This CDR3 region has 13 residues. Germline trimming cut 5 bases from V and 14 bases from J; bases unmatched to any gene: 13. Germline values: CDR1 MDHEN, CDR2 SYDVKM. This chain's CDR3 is CASSAFPGQGGYF. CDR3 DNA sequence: TGTGCCAGCAGTGCTTTCCCCGGACAGGGTGGTTACTTC.

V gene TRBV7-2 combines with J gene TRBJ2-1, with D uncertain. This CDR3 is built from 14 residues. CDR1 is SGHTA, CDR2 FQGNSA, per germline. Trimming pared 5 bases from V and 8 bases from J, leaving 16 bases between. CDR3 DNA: TGTGCCAGCAGCCCGGGTCCACTAAACCATGAGCAGTTCTTC. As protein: CASSPGPLNHEQFF.

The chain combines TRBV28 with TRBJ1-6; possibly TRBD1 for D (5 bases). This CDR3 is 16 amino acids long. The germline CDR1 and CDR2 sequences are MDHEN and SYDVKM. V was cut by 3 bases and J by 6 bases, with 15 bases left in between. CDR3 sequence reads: CASSLGQAIVNSPLHF. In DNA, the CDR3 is TGTGCCAGCAGTTTGGGGCAGGCAATTGTTAATTCACCCCTCCACTTT. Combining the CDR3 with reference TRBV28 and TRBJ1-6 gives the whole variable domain DVKVTQSSRYLVKRTGEKVFLECVQDMDHENMFWYRQDPGLGLRLIYFSYDVKMKEKGDIPEGYSVSREKKERFSLILESASTNQTSMYLCASSLGQAIVNSPLHFGNGTRLTVT.

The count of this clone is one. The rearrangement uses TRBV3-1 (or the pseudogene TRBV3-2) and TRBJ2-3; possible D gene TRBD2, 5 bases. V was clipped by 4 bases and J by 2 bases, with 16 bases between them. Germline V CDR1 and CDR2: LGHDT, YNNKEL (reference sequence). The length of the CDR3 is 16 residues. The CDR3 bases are TGTGCCAGCAGCCTCGCCGTCGGGGTCTCCACAGATACGCAGTATTTT. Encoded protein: CASSLAVGVSTDTQYF.

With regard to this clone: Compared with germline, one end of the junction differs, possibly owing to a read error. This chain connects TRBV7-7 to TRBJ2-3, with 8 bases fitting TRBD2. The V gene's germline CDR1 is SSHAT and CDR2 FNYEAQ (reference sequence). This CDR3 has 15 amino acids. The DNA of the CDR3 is TGTGCTAGCAGCCCAATAGCGGGACTCACAGATACGCAGTATTTT. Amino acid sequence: CASSPIAGLTDTQYF. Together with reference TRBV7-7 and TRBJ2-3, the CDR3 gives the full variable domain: GAGVSQSPRYKVTKRGQDVTLRCDPISSHATLYWYQQALGQGPEFLTYFNYEAQPDKSGLPSDRFSAERPEGSISTLTIQRTEQRDSAMYRCASSPIAGLTDTQYFGPGTRLTVL.

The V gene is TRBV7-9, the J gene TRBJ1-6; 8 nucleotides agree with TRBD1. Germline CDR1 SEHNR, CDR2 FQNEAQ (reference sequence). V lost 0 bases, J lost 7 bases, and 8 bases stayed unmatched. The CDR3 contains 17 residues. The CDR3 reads CASSLAGTGHLNSPLHF. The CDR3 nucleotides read TGTGCCAGCAGCTTAGCGGGGACAGGCCATCTAAATTCACCCCTCCACTTT.

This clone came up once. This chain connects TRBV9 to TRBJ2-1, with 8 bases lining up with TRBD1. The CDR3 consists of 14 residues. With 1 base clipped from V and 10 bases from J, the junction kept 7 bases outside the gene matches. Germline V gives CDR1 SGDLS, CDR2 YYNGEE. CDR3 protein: CASSVRTGGREQFF. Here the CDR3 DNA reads TGTGCCAGCAGCGTAAGAACAGGGGGACGCGAGCAGTTCTTC.

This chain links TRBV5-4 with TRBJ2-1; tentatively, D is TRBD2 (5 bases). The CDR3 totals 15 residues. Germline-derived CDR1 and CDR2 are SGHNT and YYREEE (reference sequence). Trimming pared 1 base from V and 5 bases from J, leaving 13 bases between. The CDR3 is CASSLTVGENNEQFF. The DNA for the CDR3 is TGTGCCAGCAGCTTGACGGTCGGGGAAAACAATGAGCAGTTCTTC. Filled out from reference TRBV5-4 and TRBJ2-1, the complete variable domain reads ETGVTQSPTHLIKTRGQQVTLRCSSQSGHNTVSWYQQALGQGPQFIFQYYREEENGRGNFPPRFSGLQFPNYSSELNVNALELDDSALYLCASSLTVGENNEQFFGPGTRLTVL.